The 25 T cell receptor beta chains reported below all come from one sample, sequenced in a study of CD8 T cells in Susac syndrome. The RNA, about 0.5 to 1 ug, was put through reverse transcription using random hexamers. MiXCR was run by TCRdb on the immunoSEQ multiplex PCR reads, yielding one entry per CDR3 protein. The sample holds some 300,000 distinct CDR3 sequences, approximately 90% seen once. What was sequenced was CD8+ T cells from PBMCs. The origin of the receptors is a human donor with multiple sclerosis.

The chain joins TRBV9 to TRBJ1-2, with D maybe TRBD1 (5 bases). There are 13 residues in the CDR3. The germline V gene has CDR1 SGDLS and CDR2 YYNGEE. V was shortened by 3 bases and J by 3 bases, with 9 bases between the two germline ends. CDR3 amino acids: CASSADSYYGYTF. The CDR3 bases are TGTGCCAGCAGCGCAGACAGCTACTATGGCTACACCTTC.

In this sample, this clonotype turned up a few times. The chain employs TRBV4-3 and TRBJ2-1; 9 bases align to TRBD2. The CDR3 has 15 residues. J lost 3 bases, V lost 4 bases, and 4 bases had no gene match. In germline, CDR1 is LGHNA, CDR2 YSLEER. This CDR3 is CASSPDSGSYNEQFF. The CDR3 DNA sequence: TGCGCCAGCAGCCCGGATAGCGGGAGCTACAATGAGCAGTTCTTC.

The CDR3 here is CASSLESAGSEQFF. Here the CDR3 DNA reads TGCGCCAGCAGCTTGGAATCAGCGGGAAGTGAGCAGTTCTTC. The chain uses TRBV5-1 and TRBJ2-1; 7 bases are shared with TRBD2. CDR1 SGHRS and CDR2 YFSETQ come from the germline V gene. After removal of 0 bases from V and 9 bases from J, the junction contained 6 bases not matched to a gene. CDR3 length: 14 residues.

This chain links TRBV28 with TRBJ2-1; 13 positions agree with TRBD2. The J segment lost 7 bases and the V segment lost 5 bases, leaving 5 bases of the junction unmatched. CDR1 and CDR2 (germline): MDHEN, SYDVKM. The CDR3 sequence is 15 residues long. CDR3 DNA sequence: TGTGCCAGCAGTCTCGGGACTAGCGGGAAGAATGAGCAGTTCTTC. This sequence encodes CASSLGTSGKNEQFF.

The genes are TRBV28 and TRBJ2-3, with no clear D. Trimming pared 3 bases from V and 2 bases from J, leaving 21 bases between. The CDR3 covers 18 residues. The V gene's germline CDR1 is MDHEN and CDR2 SYDVKM. For the CDR3, the DNA is TGTGCCAGCAGTTTCTACCCTCCGCCCATCGAGTACACAGATACGCAGTATTTT. Its translation is CASSFYPPPIEYTDTQYF.

CDR3 protein: CSARDSGLAGGIWDEQFF. Written as DNA, the CDR3 is TGCAGTGCTAGAGATTCCGGGTTAGCGGGAGGAATCTGGGATGAGCAGTTCTTC. The chain combines TRBV20-1 with TRBJ2-1, with 10 positions matching TRBD2. The CDR3 has 18 amino acids. CDR1 and CDR2 from the germline V gene are DFQATT and SNEGSKA (reference sequence). The J segment lost 8 bases and the V segment lost 0 bases, leaving 16 bases of the junction unmatched.

This clonotype has a single count. The chain joins TRBV11-2 to TRBJ2-2; 9 bases line up with TRBD2. This CDR3 contains 17 residues. Losses at the gene ends were 6 bases for V and 7 bases for J; bases not matched to a gene: 15. Germline CDR1 and CDR2: SGHAT and FQNNGV. This CDR3 reads CASSLLGGRALGGELFF. In DNA form, the CDR3 reads TGTGCCAGCAGTCTACTAGGCGGGAGGGCCTTGGGCGGGGAGCTGTTTTTT.

This clonotype was found once. This rearrangement joins TRBV9 to TRBJ1-2; possible D gene TRBD1, 5 bases. The germline V and J ends were trimmed by 4 bases and 0 bases, with 16 bases remaining between them. CDR3 length: 16 amino acids. CDR1 SGDLS and CDR2 YYNGEE come from the germline V gene. In DNA, the CDR3 is TGTGCCAGCAGCCTACCCAGGGATGGAGCTAACTATGGCTACACCTTC. The encoded protein is CASSLPRDGANYGYTF.

In this sample, this clonotype turned up once. The chain uses TRBV20-1 and TRBJ2-7; D call uncertain. Trimming pared 4 bases from V and 3 bases from J, leaving 10 bases between. CDR3 size: 12 residues. Germline-derived CDR1 and CDR2 are DFQATT and SNEGSKA (reference sequence). The chain's CDR3 is CSATDAIYEQYF. The CDR3 nucleotides are TGCAGTGCTACGGACGCCATCTACGAGCAGTACTTC.

The V and J genes are TRBV6-2 or TRBV6-3 and TRBJ1-5, with D hard to call. CDR3 length equals 17 residues. Germline CDR1 MNHEY, CDR2 SVGEGT. V lost 0 bases and J lost 1, with 13 bases in between. CDR3 in amino acids: CASSYSWPGMSNQPQHF. The DNA of the CDR3 is TGTGCCAGCAGTTACTCGTGGCCGGGGATGAGCAATCAGCCCCAGCATTTT.

This chain links TRBV2 with TRBJ1-5, with a possible D match to TRBD1 (6 bases). V gave up 6 bases and J gave up 1 base, with 22 bases separating them. The CDR3 has 18 amino acids. Germline CDR1 SNHLY, CDR2 FYNNEI. The CDR3 bases are TGTGCCAGCAGGCCTTGGGCAGGGGAATTGAGGAGCAATCAGCCCCAGCATTTT. Amino acid sequence: CASRPWAGELRSNQPQHF. The full variable domain, with the rest looked up from reference TRBV2 and TRBJ1-5, is EPEVTQTPSHQVTQMGQEVILRCVPISNHLYFYWYRQILGQKVEFLVSFYNNEISEKSEIFDDQFSVERPDGSNFTLKIRSTKLEDSAMYFCASRPWAGELRSNQPQHFGDGTRLSIL.

The V and J genes are TRBV12-3 or TRBV12-4 and TRBJ2-7, with 10 bases identical to TRBD2. Trimming took 5 bases from V and 2 from J; bases not matched to a gene: 6. The CDR3 spans 15 residues. CDR3 DNA: TGTGCCAGCAGTGACGGACTAGCGGAGACCTACGAGCAGTACTTC. Encoded protein: CASSDGLAETYEQYF.

CDR3 in amino acids: CASRTGGVTGELFF. CDR3 sequence (DNA): TGTGCCAGCAGGACAGGGGGCGTCACCGGGGAGCTGTTTTTT. The chain recombines TRBV7-9 with TRBJ2-2; 10 bases are a match to TRBD1. V trimming: 6 bases; J trimming: 4 bases; junction bases outside the gene matches: 2. In germline, CDR1 is SEHNR, CDR2 FQNEAQ (reference sequence). The CDR3 is 14 residues long.

The chain uses TRBV5-8 and TRBJ2-7; TRBD1 matches at 7 bases. The ends lost 2 bases at V and 2 bases at J; junction bases unmatched: 10. Germline V lookup: CDR1 SGHTS, CDR2 YDEGEE. The CDR3 is 16 amino acids. The chain's CDR3 is CASSFGQGVLPYEQYF. The DNA for the CDR3 is TGTGCCAGCAGCTTTGGGCAGGGGGTCTTACCCTACGAGCAGTACTTC.

The chain links TRBV6-2 or TRBV6-3 to TRBJ2-1; D is possibly TRBD1 (6 bases). Germline-derived CDR1 and CDR2 are MNHEY and SVGEGT. This CDR3 contains 15 residues. Deletions cut 4 bases from V and 2 bases from J, with 12 bases between. Here the CDR3 reads CASSSKDSPYNEQFF. The DNA for the CDR3 is TGTGCCAGCAGTTCGAAGGACAGCCCCTACAATGAGCAGTTCTTC.

In DNA, the CDR3 is TGTGCCACCGCCGGAACGGCTAACACCGGGGAGCTGTTTTTT. Protein: CATAGTANTGELFF. The gene calls are TRBV15 and TRBJ2-2; no definite D call. Germline CDR1 is LNHNV and CDR2 is YYDKDF (reference sequence). CDR3 length equals 14 residues. V dropped 8 bases and J dropped 2 bases, with 12 bases sitting between them.

V usage is TRBV20-1 and J usage is TRBJ2-1; 10 nucleotides align to TRBD2. V dropped 5 bases and J dropped 4; count of bases not matched to a gene: 5. Germline V gene sequence: CDR1 DFQATT, CDR2 SNEGSKA (reference sequence). The CDR3 runs 14 residues. CDR3 sequence (DNA): TGCAGTGCTTTGACTAGCGGGTTATACAATGAGCAGTTCTTC. This gives the protein CSALTSGLYNEQFF.

The J gene is TRBJ2-6, the V gene TRBV4-2; D is possibly TRBD1 or TRBD2 (5 bases each). The length of the CDR3 is 18 residues. Trimming took 5 bases from V and 0 from J, leaving 17 bases between them. Looked up from germline, CDR1 is LGHNA and CDR2 is YNFKEQ. DNA of the CDR3: TGTGCCAGCAGCTCACAGATCCGGGACCGCTCTGGGGCCAACGTCCTGACTTTC. This translates into CASSSQIRDRSGANVLTF.

This chain uses TRBV6-4 with TRBJ2-1; maybe TRBD2 (7 bases). This CDR3 spans 16 amino acids. Germline values: CDR1 MRHNA, CDR2 SNTAGT. With 2 bases removed from V and 6 bases from J, the gap between germline ends came to 17 bases. The CDR3 DNA is TGTGCCAGCAGTGACGATAAGGGGGGGGGCGGCAATGAGCAGTTCTTC. Protein: CASSDDKGGGGNEQFF.

This clonotype was observed a few times. The chain employs TRBV27 and TRBJ2-5; the D is unclear. Per germline, CDR1 MNHEY and CDR2 SMNVEV (reference sequence). Between the trimmed V and J ends, which lost 5 bases and 5 bases, there was a span of 12 bases. There are 13 residues in the CDR3. CDR3 nucleotides: TGTGCCAGCAGTACCTACCCCCGGGAGACCCAGTACTTC. It specifies CASSTYPRETQYF.

The chain couples TRBV27 to TRBJ2-7, with TRBD2 matching over 7 bases. CDR3 length equals 14 residues. CDR1 is MNHEY, CDR2 SMNVEV, per germline (reference sequence). The V and J ends lost 8 bases and 2 bases, in that order; junction bases with no gene match: 9. The CDR3 loop is CASHGSGMTYEQYF. The CDR3, as DNA: TGTGCCAGCCATGGGAGCGGGATGACCTACGAGCAGTACTTC.

The V and J genes are TRBV29-1 and TRBJ2-7; D may match TRBD1 or TRBD2 (5 bases each). Trimming left V 0 bases short and J 0 bases short, with 12 bases between. Germline V lookup: CDR1 SQVTM, CDR2 ANQGSEA. The CDR3 extends over 15 amino acids. The CDR3 region has the DNA TGCAGCGTTGAAGATCGGGGCAGGAGCTCCTACGAGCAGTACTTC. It translates to CSVEDRGRSSYEQYF.

The chain is built from TRBV27 and TRBJ2-1, with 9 nucleotides matching TRBD1. Trimming cost V 5 bases and J 6 bases; bases outside gene matches: 5. The CDR3 has 14 amino acids. The germline gives CDR1 MNHEY, CDR2 SMNVEV (reference sequence). The CDR3 is CASSRGDRVNEQFF. DNA for the CDR3: TGTGCCAGCAGTAGAGGGGACAGGGTCAATGAGCAGTTCTTC.

The chain employs TRBV27 and TRBJ2-7, with 9 bases fitting TRBD1. Germline loops: CDR1 MNHEY, CDR2 SMNVEV (reference sequence). CDR3 length equals 15 residues. J was trimmed by 3 bases and V by 6 bases; bases with no gene match: 9. The CDR3 DNA follows: TGTGCCAGCAGACTGACAGGGGGAAAGTACTACGAGCAGTACTTC. It is translated as CASRLTGGKYYEQYF.

V usage is TRBV6-2 or TRBV6-3 and J usage is TRBJ1-1; no definite D call. The CDR3 is 11 residues long. Germline CDR1 MNHEY, CDR2 SVGEGT. The V gene lost 6 bases and the J gene lost 6 bases, with 8 bases spanning the gap. Written as DNA, the CDR3 is TGTGCCAGCAGAGCTACAGCTGAAGCTTTCTTT. Translating gives CASRATAEAFF.